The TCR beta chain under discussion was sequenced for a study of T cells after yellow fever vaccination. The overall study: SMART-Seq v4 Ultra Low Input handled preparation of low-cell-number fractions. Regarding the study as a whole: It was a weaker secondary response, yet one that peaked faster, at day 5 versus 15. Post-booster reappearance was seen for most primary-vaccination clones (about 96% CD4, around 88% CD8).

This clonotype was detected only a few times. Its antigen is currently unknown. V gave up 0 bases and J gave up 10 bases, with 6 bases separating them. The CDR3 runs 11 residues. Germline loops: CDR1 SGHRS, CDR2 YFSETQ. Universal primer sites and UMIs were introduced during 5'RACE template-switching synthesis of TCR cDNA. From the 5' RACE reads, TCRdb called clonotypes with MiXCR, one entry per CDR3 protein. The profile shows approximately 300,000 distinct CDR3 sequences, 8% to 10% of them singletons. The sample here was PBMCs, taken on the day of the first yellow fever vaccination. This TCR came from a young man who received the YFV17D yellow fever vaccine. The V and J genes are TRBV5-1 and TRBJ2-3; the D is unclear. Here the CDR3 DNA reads TGCGCCAGCAGCTTGGGCAGAGCGCAGTATTTT. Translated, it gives CASSLGRAQYF.